This T cell receptor (beta chain) was observed in a study of blood T cells in healthy people across ages. Study-level findings and limits: Roughly linear declines in TCR beta diversity per million T cells occurred with age. There was no known CMV status for donors, so expanded clonotype changes were possibly confounded. Both naive CD4+ cell counts and diversity were greater in long-lived donors than in aged donors.

The length of the CDR3 is 12 residues. CDR1 is MDHEN, CDR2 SYDVKM, per germline. With regard to this clonotype: Its antigen remains unknown.

With a J-beta primer mix and a sample-barcoded 5' primer, a second PCR ran 7 to 11 cycles. A template-switch adaptor with 12 random nucleotides tagged each cDNA molecule. TCRdb analysed the 5' RACE reads with MiXCR anew, one entry per CDR3 protein. The sample shows about 2 million distinct CDR3 sequences, about 49% of them seen only once. The sequenced material came from blood. This sequence joins TRBV28 and TRBJ2-4; perhaps TRBD1 as D (6 bases). The closer fit of TRBJ2-7 to the DNA end suggests the J call may be wrong. The source of this sequence is a woman aged 40 to 50 in good health. This CDR3 reads CASKGDPDEQYF. In DNA, the CDR3 is TGTGCCAGCAAGGGGGACCCGGACGAGCAGTACTTC.